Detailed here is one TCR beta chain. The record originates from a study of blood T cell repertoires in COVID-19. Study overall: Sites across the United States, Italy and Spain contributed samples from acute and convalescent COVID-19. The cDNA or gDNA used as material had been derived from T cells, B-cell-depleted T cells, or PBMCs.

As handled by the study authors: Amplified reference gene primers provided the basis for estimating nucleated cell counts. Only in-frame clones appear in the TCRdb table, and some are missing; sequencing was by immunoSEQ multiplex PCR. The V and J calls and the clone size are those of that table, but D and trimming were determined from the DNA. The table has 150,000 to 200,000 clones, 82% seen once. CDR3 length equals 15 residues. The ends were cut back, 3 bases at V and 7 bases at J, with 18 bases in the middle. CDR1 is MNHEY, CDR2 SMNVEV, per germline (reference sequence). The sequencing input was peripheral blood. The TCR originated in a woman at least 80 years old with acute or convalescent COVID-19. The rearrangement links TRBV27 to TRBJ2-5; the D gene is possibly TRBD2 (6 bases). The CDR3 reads CASSLMASAAGTQYF. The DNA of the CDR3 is TGTGCCAGCAGTTTGATGGCTAGCGCCGCTGGGACCCAGTACTTC.